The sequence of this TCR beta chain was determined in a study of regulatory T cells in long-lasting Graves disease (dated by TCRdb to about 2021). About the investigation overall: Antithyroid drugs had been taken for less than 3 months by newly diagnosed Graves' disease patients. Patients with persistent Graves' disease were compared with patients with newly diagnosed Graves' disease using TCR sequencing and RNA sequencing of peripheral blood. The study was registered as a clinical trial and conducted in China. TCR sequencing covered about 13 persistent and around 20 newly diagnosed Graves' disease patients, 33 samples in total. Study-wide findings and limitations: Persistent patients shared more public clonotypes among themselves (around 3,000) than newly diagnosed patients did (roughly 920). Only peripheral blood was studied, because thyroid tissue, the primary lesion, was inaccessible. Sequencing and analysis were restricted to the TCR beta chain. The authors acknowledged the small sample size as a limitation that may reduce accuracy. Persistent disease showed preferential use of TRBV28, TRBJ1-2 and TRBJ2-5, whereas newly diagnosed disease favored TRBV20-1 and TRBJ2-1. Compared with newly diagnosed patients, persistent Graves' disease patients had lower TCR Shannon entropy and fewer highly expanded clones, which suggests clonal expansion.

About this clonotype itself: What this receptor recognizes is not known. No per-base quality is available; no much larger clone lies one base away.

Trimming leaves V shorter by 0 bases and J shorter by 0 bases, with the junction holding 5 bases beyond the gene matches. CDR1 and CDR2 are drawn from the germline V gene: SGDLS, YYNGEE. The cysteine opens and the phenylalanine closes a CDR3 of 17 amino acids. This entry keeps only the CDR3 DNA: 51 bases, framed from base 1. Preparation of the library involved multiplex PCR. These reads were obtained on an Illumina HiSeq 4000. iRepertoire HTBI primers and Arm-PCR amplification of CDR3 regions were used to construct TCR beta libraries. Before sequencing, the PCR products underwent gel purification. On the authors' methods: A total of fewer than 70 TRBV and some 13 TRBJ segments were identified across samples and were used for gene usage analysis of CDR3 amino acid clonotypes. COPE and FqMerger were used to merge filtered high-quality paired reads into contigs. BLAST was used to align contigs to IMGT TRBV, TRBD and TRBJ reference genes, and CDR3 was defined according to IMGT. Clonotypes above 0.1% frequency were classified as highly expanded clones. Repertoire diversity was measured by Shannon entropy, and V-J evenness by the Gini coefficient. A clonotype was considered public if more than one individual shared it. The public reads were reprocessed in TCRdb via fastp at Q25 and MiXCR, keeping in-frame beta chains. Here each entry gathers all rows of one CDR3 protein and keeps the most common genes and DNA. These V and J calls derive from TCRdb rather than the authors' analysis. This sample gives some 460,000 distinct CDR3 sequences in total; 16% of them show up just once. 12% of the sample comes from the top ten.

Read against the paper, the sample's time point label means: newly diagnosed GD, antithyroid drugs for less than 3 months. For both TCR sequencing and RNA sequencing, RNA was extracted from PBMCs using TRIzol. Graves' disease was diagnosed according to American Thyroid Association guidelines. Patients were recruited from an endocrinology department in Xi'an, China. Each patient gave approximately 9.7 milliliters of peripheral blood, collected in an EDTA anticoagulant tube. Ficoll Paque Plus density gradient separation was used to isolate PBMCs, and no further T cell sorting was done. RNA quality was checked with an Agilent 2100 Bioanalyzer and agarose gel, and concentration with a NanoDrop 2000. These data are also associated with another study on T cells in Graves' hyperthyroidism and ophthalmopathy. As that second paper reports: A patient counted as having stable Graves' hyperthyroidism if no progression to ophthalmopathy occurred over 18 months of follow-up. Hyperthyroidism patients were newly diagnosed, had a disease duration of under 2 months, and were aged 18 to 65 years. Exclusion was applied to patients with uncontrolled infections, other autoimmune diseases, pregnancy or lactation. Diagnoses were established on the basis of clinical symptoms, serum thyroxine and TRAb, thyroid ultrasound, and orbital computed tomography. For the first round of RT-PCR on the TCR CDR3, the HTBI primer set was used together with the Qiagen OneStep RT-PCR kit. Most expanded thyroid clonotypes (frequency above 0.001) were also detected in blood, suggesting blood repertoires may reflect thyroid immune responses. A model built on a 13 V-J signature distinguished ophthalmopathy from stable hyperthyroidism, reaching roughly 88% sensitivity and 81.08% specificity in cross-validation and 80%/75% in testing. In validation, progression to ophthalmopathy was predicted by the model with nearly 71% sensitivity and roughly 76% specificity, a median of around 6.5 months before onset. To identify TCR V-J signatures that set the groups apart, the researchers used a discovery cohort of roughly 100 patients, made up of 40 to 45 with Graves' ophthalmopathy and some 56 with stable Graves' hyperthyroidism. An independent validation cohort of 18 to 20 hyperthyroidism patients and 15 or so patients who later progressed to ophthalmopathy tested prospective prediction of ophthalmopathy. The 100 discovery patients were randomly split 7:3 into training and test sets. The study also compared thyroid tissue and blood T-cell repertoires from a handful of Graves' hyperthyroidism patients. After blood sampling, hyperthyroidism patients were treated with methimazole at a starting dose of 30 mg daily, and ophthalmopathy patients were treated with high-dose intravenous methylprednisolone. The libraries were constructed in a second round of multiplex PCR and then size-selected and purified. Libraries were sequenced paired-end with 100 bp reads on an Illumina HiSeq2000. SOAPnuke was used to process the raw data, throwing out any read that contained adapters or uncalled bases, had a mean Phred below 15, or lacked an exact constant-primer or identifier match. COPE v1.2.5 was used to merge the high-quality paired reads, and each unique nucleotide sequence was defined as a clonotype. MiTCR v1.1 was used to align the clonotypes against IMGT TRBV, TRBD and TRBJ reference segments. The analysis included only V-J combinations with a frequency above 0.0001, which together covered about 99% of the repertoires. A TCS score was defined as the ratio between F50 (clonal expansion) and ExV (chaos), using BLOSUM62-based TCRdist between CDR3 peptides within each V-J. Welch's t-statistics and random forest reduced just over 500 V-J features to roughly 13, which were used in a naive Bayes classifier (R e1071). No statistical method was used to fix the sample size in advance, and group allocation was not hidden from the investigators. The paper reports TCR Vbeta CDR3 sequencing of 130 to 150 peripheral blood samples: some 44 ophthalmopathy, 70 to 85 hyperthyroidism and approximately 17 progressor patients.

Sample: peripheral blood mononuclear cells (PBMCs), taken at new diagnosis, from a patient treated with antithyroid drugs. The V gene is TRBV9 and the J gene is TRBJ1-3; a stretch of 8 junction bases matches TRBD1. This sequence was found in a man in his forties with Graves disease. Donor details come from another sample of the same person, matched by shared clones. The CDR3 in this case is CASSVATGGISGNTIYF. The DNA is TGTGCCAGCAGCGTAGCTACAGGGGGGATCTCTGGAAACACCATATATTTT.